This T cell receptor (beta chain) was sequenced during a study of blood T cell repertoires in COVID-19. The germline V gene has CDR1 MDHEN and CDR2 SYDVKM. Trimming removed 6 bases from V and 11 bases from J; junction bases left unmatched: 8. The CDR3 is 13 residues long. Data came from immunoSEQ multiplex PCR; TCRdb stores just in-frame clones and leaves some out. The sample holds tens of thousands of clones; around 90% are singletons and the top ten take approximately 8%. The sequenced sample was peripheral blood. The TCR was taken from a human donor with active COVID-19. The donor label of this sample is uncertain. V gene TRBV28 combines with J gene TRBJ2-1; 9 bases agree with TRBD2. This chain's CDR3 is CASSLAGEGQQFF. In DNA, the CDR3 is TGTGCCAGCAGCTTAGCGGGAGAAGGTCAGCAGTTCTTC.